The 31 T cell receptor beta chains reported below all come from one sample, sequenced in a study of blood T cell repertoires in COVID-19. Repertoires were generated with immunoSEQ multiplex PCR, while TCRdb's copy carries only in-frame clones and drops some. The table has about 230,000 clones, about 82% seen once. Sequenced: peripheral blood. The receptors stem from a man aged 50-59 years with COVID-19, enrolled during active disease.

The chain carries TRBV7-3 and TRBJ2-1, with 7 bases lining up with TRBD1. V was clipped by 2 bases and J by 8 bases; unmatched bases: 6. The CDR3 length is 14 residues. Germline-derived CDR1 and CDR2 are SGHTA and FQGTGA. The CDR3 protein is CASSLQGVTDEQFF. The CDR3 DNA reads TGTGCCAGCAGCTTACAGGGGGTCACAGATGAGCAGTTCTTC.

The rearrangement uses TRBV30 and TRBJ2-7; 9 nucleotides align to TRBD1. J was trimmed by 2 bases and V by 0 bases; bases with no gene match: 8. This CDR3 spans 16 amino acids. The germline V gene encodes CDR1 GTSNPN and CDR2 SVGIG (reference sequence). CDR3 in DNA: TGTGCCTGGAGTGTACGGGACAGGGCAGGGACCTACGAGCAGTACTTC. Translated: CAWSVRDRAGTYEQYF.

The chain recombines TRBV25-1 with TRBJ2-7; D is uncertain. Trimming took off 5 bases at V and 0 bases at J, with 11 bases between the two ends. This CDR3 has 14 amino acids. The germline V gene encodes CDR1 MGHDK and CDR2 SYGVNS. The CDR3 protein is CASSPLGPSYEQYF. For the CDR3, the DNA is TGTGCCAGCAGTCCCCTAGGTCCCTCCTACGAGCAGTACTTC.

In regard to this clone: The germline gene is not matched at one end of the junction; a read error may be the cause. The chain's CDR3 is CASTLGGFTDTQYF. The CDR3 coding sequence is TGTGCCAGCACCTTAGGCGGGTTCACAGATACGCAGTATTTT. This chain links TRBV11-2 with TRBJ2-3; D might be TRBD2 (5 bases). CDR1 is SGHAT and CDR2 is FQNNGV in the germline V gene. The CDR3 length is 14 residues.

J is TRBJ2-2 and V is TRBV2, with D perhaps matching TRBD1 (5 bases). Trimming cost V 2 bases and J 2 bases, with 15 bases left between them. This CDR3 is built from 17 residues. Germline V gives CDR1 SNHLY, CDR2 FYNNEI. The CDR3 sequence: CASSEFFRALNTGELFF. CDR3 in DNA: TGTGCCAGCAGTGAATTTTTCAGGGCCCTCAACACCGGGGAGCTGTTTTTT. The complete variable domain, with remaining parts taken from reference TRBV2 and TRBJ2-2, reads EPEVTQTPSHQVTQMGQEVILRCVPISNHLYFYWYRQILGQKVEFLVSFYNNEISEKSEIFDDQFSVERPDGSNFTLKIRSTKLEDSAMYFCASSEFFRALNTGELFFGEGSRLTVL.

V is TRBV4-3 and J is TRBJ2-7; 8 nucleotides line up with TRBD2. J was trimmed by 5 bases and V by 4 bases; bases with no gene match: 7. Per the germline V gene, CDR1 is LGHNA and CDR2 is YSLEER. CDR3 length: 14 residues. The CDR3 spells CASSPRGGWDEQYF. CDR3 nucleotides: TGCGCCAGCAGCCCCCGGGGGGGGTGGGACGAGCAGTACTTC.

The chain uses TRBV5-1 and TRBJ1-5; D ambiguous. The ends were cut back, 5 bases at V and 7 bases at J, with 7 bases in the middle. The CDR3 covers 11 residues. The germline V gene has CDR1 SGHRS and CDR2 YFSETQ. Here the CDR3 DNA reads TGCGCCAGCAGTACTAAACAGCCCCAGCATTTT. Its translation is CASSTKQPQHF.

The rearrangement uses TRBV2 and TRBJ2-2, with 11 bases fitting TRBD2. The CDR3 is made up of 15 amino acids. CDR1 is SNHLY and CDR2 is FYNNEI in the germline V gene. The V gene end was trimmed by 2 bases and the J gene end by 7 bases; junction bases not matched to a gene: 3. CDR3 amino acids: CASSELTSGSGELFF. In DNA, the CDR3 is TGTGCCAGCAGTGAACTTACTAGCGGGAGCGGGGAGCTGTTTTTT.

The chain couples TRBV18 to TRBJ2-7; D possibly corresponds to TRBD1 (6 bases). This CDR3 has 14 amino acids. The germline V and J ends were trimmed by 1 base and 0 bases, with 7 bases remaining between them. Germline loops: CDR1 KGHSH, CDR2 LQKENI. CDR3 in amino acids: CASSPRQDSYEQYF. CDR3 bases: TGTGCCAGCTCACCACGACAGGACTCCTACGAGCAGTACTTC.

In this sample, this clone turned up a few times. The chain links TRBV19 to TRBJ1-6; D perhaps matches TRBD1 (6 bases). Trimming shortened V by 3 bases and J by 10 bases, and 13 bases separated the two germline ends. CDR3 length: 14 amino acids. Germline V gene data show CDR1 as LNHDA and CDR2 as SQIVND (reference sequence). CDR3 sequence: CASSMGRGDSPLHF. The DNA for the CDR3 is TGTGCCAGTAGTATGGGCAGGGGCGACTCACCCCTCCACTTT.

V usage is TRBV7-9 and J usage is TRBJ1-6, with no clear D. The germline V and J ends were trimmed by 3 bases and 6 bases, with 12 bases remaining between them. Germline V gives CDR1 SEHNR, CDR2 FQNEAQ (reference sequence). This CDR3 has 15 amino acids. The DNA of the CDR3 is TGTGCCAGCAGCTTGGATAGGAGTCTTAATTCACCCCTCCACTTT. It codes for CASSLDRSLNSPLHF.

This chain connects TRBV7-2 to TRBJ2-2; 14 bases agree with TRBD2. Germline assignment: CDR1 SGHTA and CDR2 FQGNSA. The CDR3 is 17 amino acids. With V trimmed by 3 bases and J by 6 bases, 6 bases remained unmatched. This chain's CDR3 is CASSFGTSGGNAGELFF. DNA for the CDR3: TGTGCCAGCAGCTTCGGGACTAGCGGGGGTAATGCCGGGGAGCTGTTTTTT.

The chain has TRBV9 and TRBJ1-6; no firm D call. CDR3 length: 15 amino acids. Germline loops: CDR1 SGDLS, CDR2 YYNGEE. V dropped 0 bases and J dropped 6 bases, with 10 bases sitting between them. The CDR3 coding sequence is TGTGCCAGCAGCGTAGTTGTGGGGAGTAATTCACCCCTCCACTTT. This encodes CASSVVVGSNSPLHF.

The rearrangement links TRBV7-6 to TRBJ2-5, with D possibly being TRBD2 (6 bases). Trimming removed 5 bases at V and 0 bases at J, with 16 bases between. CDR1 and CDR2 (germline): SGHVS, FNYEAQ. CDR3 size: 16 residues. The CDR3 sequence: CASSPKRGGYQETQYF. CDR3 DNA: TGTGCCAGCAGCCCGAAAAGGGGAGGCTACCAAGAGACCCAGTACTTC.

The table lists this clone with a count of one. The J gene is TRBJ1-2, the V gene TRBV6-5; D ambiguous. The CDR3 spans 13 residues. Germline V gives CDR1 MNHEY, CDR2 SVGAGI. V lost 6 bases and J 4 bases, leaving 12 bases between the germline ends. Here the CDR3 DNA reads TGTGCCAGCAGGCCGCGGGGAGGCTATGGCTACACCTTC. This codes for CASRPRGGYGYTF.

V usage is TRBV18 and J usage is TRBJ1-3; D may be TRBD1 (5 bases). Trimming took off 3 bases at V and 2 bases at J, with 11 bases between the two ends. This CDR3 is built from 15 residues. Germline V gives CDR1 KGHSH, CDR2 LQKENI. The CDR3 loop is CASSPAGGTGNTIYF. For the CDR3, the DNA is TGTGCCAGCTCACCGGCCGGGGGTACTGGAAACACCATATATTTT.

The rearrangement uses TRBV7-3 and TRBJ1-3; a weak D match, TRBD1 (5 bases). Per the germline V gene, CDR1 is SGHTA and CDR2 is FQGTGA. V dropped 1 base and J dropped 9 bases, with 13 bases sitting between them. The length of the CDR3 is 14 residues. The DNA for the CDR3 is TGTGCCAGCAGCTTAAGCCCGGCCGGGGGCACCATATATTTT. This codes for CASSLSPAGGTIYF. The full variable domain, in which reference TRBV7-3 and TRBJ1-3 provide the parts outside the CDR3, is GAGVSQTPSNKVTEKGKYVELRCDPISGHTALYWYRQSLGQGPEFLIYFQGTGAADDSGLPNDRFFAVRPEGSVSTLKIQRTERGDSAVYLCASSLSPAGGTIYFGEGSWLTVV.

The chain uses TRBV28 and TRBJ2-3, with TRBD1 identical over 9 bases. The CDR3 length is 16 residues. V shed 4 bases and J 2 bases; nucleotides not matched to a gene: 7. Germline V gene sequence: CDR1 MDHEN, CDR2 SYDVKM. The CDR3 sequence is CASSSRTGAITDTQYF. The CDR3 DNA reads as TGTGCCAGCAGTTCGCGGACAGGGGCGATCACAGATACGCAGTATTTT.

This clone was observed a handful of times. An end of the junction differs from the germline gene, which may be a read error. The rearrangement uses TRBV5-1 and TRBJ1-5, with 10 bases fitting TRBD1. CDR1 is SGHRS and CDR2 is YFSETQ in the germline V gene. The CDR3 has 14 amino acids. The CDR3 DNA reads TGCGCCAGCAGTTTGGACAGGGGGGGGCAGCCCCAGCATTTT. It translates to CASSLDRGGQPQHF.

CDR3: CASSETAGSSYEQYF. CDR3 in DNA: TGCGCCAGCAGCGAGACGGCGGGAAGCTCCTACGAGCAGTACTTC. This rearrangement joins TRBV10-1 to TRBJ2-7; perhaps TRBD2 as D (6 bases). CDR3 length: 15 amino acids. Germline values: CDR1 WNHNN, CDR2 SYGVQD (reference sequence). V gave up 6 bases and J gave up 0 bases, with 15 bases separating them.

The J gene is TRBJ1-5, the V gene TRBV2; TRBD1 matches 9 bases. This CDR3 region has 15 residues. Germline-derived CDR1 and CDR2 are SNHLY and FYNNEI. The junction had 4 bases not matched to a gene; V was cut back by 3 bases and J by 4 bases. This CDR3 reads CASSDGTGRNQPQHF. Here the CDR3 DNA reads TGTGCCAGCAGTGATGGGACAGGGCGAAATCAGCCCCAGCATTTT.

This clone appeared a single time. This chain connects TRBV5-1 to TRBJ1-2; D gene unclear. Trimming shortened V by 0 bases and J by 8 bases, and 20 bases separated the two germline ends. The CDR3 is 16 residues long. The germline V gene encodes CDR1 SGHRS and CDR2 YFSETQ. The CDR3 loop is CASSLGEVRPIGGYTF. CDR3 nucleotides: TGCGCCAGCAGCTTGGGCGAGGTTAGGCCGATTGGCGGCTACACCTTC.

This chain uses TRBV5-1 with TRBJ2-3; TRBD2 matches 10 bases. CDR3 length: 17 residues. Trimming at V came to 1 base and at J to 2 bases, leaving 7 bases not matched to a gene. CDR1 and CDR2 from the germline V gene are SGHRS and YFSETQ. The CDR3 coding sequence is TGCGCCAGCAGCTTGTTCCTAGCGGGGGCGAACACAGATACGCAGTATTTT. This codes for CASSLFLAGANTDTQYF.

J is TRBJ1-4 and V is TRBV5-5; tentatively, D is TRBD1 (6 bases). Germline V gene lookup returns CDR1 SGHKS and CDR2 YYEKEE (reference sequence). The CDR3 has 14 residues. V lost 0 bases to trimming and J lost 7 bases, with 10 bases between them. The CDR3 DNA reads TGTGCCAGCAGCTTGGAGGGGACAAGTGAAAAACTGTTTTTT. This codes for CASSLEGTSEKLFF.

The chain carries TRBV2 and TRBJ1-1, with D perhaps matching TRBD1 (6 bases). The CDR3 consists of 12 residues. CDR1 and CDR2 from the germline V gene are SNHLY and FYNNEI. V lost 8 bases to trimming and J lost 6 bases, with 13 bases between them. CDR3 nucleotide sequence: TGTGCCAGCTTCCAGGGGATCCCTGAAGCTTTCTTT. It codes for CASFQGIPEAFF.

The V gene is TRBV7-3, the J gene TRBJ2-2; possibly TRBD2 for D (7 bases). Trimming removed 5 bases at V and 7 bases at J, with 23 bases between. The germline gives CDR1 SGHTA, CDR2 FQGTGA. This CDR3 contains 17 residues. DNA for the CDR3: TGTGCCAGCAGCCAGCCATACGGGGGGCTAGAGGGCGGGGAGCTGTTTTTT. It is translated as CASSQPYGGLEGGELFF.

V is TRBV11-2 and J is TRBJ1-3; 7 bases agree with TRBD1. CDR3 size: 16 residues. V dropped 1 base and J dropped 0; count of bases not matched to a gene: 3. Germline V gene sequence: CDR1 SGHAT, CDR2 FQNNGV. DNA for the CDR3: TGTGCCAGCAGCTTAGTCGGGACAGCCTCTGGAAACACCATATATTTT. It codes for CASSLVGTASGNTIYF.

This clone turned up a few times. CDR3 sequence (DNA): TGTGCCAGCTCACCTGCAGAAATTGTTGCCGGGGAGCTGTTTTTT. Its protein is CASSPAEIVAGELFF. The chain couples TRBV18 to TRBJ2-2, with no clear D. The CDR3 runs 15 residues. CDR1 is KGHSH, CDR2 LQKENI, per germline. Trimming shortened V by 3 bases and J by 6 bases, and 14 bases separated the two germline ends.

The chain is built from TRBV6-5 and TRBJ2-5; 7 nucleotides match TRBD2. The CDR3 has 15 residues. J was trimmed by 1 base and V by 6 bases; bases with no gene match: 8. Germline CDR1 MNHEY, CDR2 SVGAGI. The DNA of the CDR3 is TGTGCCAGCAGAAAGGGAGGGGCGCTCCAAGAGACCCAGTACTTC. Translated: CASRKGGALQETQYF.

The rearrangement joins TRBV5-4 to TRBJ2-2, with 8 nucleotides matching TRBD2. Losses at the gene ends were 4 bases for V and 5 bases for J; bases not matched to a gene: 7. CDR3 size: 15 residues. Germline V gene sequence: CDR1 SGHNT, CDR2 YYREEE (reference sequence). The CDR3 loop reads CASSLATSDTGELFF. The CDR3 bases are TGTGCCAGCAGCCTCGCGACTAGCGATACCGGGGAGCTGTTTTTT.

The gene calls are TRBV4-2 and TRBJ1-3; D remains unclear. V was clipped by 0 bases and J by 1 base, with 7 bases between them. CDR3 length: 15 amino acids. Germline CDR1 reads LGHNA; CDR2 reads YNFKEQ. The CDR3 region has the DNA TGTGCCAGCAGCCAAGATTTTACTTCTGGAAACACCATATATTTT. Protein sequence: CASSQDFTSGNTIYF.